This entry is about one T cell receptor (beta chain). Its antigen is not known. The data are from a study of T cell responses to AZD1222 COVID-19 vaccine. The CDR3 runs to 13 residues. Regarding the study as a whole: Vaccine-related CD4 TCRs covered spike, predominating at 160-218 and 743-854.

Generated by immunoSEQ multiplex PCR, the TCRdb table keeps only in-frame clones and is missing some. The data contain over 90,000 clones, roughly 92% of them seen just once; the ten biggest clones take up approximately 3.1%. The sequence was obtained from an adult who received the AZD1222 COVID-19 vaccine. This chain joins TRBV21-1 and TRBJ1-2. TRBV21-1 is listed as a pseudogene. The sequenced sample was peripheral blood, obtained 28 days after the second AZD1222 dose. The DNA of the CDR3 is TGTGCCGGGGACGTTGCCCTATGCTATGGCTACACCTTC. As protein: CAGDVALCYGYTF.